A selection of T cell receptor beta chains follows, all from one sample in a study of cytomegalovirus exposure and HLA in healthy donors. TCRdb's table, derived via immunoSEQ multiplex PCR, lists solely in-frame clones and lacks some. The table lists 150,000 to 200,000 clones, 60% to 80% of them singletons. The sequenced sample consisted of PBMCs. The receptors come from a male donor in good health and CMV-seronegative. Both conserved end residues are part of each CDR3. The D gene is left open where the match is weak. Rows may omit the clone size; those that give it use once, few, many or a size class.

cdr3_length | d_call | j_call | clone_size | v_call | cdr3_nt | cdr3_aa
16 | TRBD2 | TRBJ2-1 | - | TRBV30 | TGTGCCTCGACGACTAGCGGGAGGGACACGTGGAGTGAGCAGTTCTTC | CASTTSGRDTWSEQFF
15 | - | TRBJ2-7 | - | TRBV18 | TGTGCCAGCTCACCACCGTCCAGGGGCGCCTACGAGCAGTACTTC | CASSPPSRGAYEQYF
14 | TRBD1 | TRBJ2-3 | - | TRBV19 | TGTGCCAGTAGTGACAGGGGGCTGGGAGATACGCAGTATTTT | CASSDRGLGDTQYF
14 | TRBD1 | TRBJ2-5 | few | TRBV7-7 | TGTGCCAGCAGCCCACAGGGGGTTGGAGAGACCCAGTACTTC | CASSPQGVGETQYF
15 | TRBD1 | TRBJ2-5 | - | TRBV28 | TGTGCCAGCAGTTTACGTACAGGGGTGGCGGAGACCCAGTACTTC | CASSLRTGVAETQYF
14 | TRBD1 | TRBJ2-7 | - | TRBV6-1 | TGTGCCAGCAGTTTACGGACAGGGGGCGACGAGCAGTACTTC | CASSLRTGGDEQYF
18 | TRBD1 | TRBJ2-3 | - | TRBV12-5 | TGTGCTAGTGGTTTGGACCCAGGCGGGACAGGTTACACAGATACGCAGTATTTT | CASGLDPGGTGYTDTQYF
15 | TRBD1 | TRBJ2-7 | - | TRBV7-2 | TGTGCCAGCAGTCCCGGGACAGGGTACTCCTACGAGCAGTACTTC | CASSPGTGYSYEQYF
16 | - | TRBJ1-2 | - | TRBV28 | TGTGCCAGCAGTCATCTCCGGGACGGGGGGTACTATGGCTACACCTTC | CASSHLRDGGYYGYTF
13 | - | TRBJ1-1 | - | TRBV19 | TGTGCCAGTAGCCTGACACCGAACACTGAAGCTTTCTTT | CASSLTPNTEAFF
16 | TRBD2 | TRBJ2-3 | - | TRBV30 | TGTGCCTGGAGTGTACCGACTAGCGGGAGAACAGATACGCAGTATTTT | CAWSVPTSGRTDTQYF
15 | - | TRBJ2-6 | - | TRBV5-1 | TGCGCCAGCAGCTTGGGCAGCTCTGGGGCCAACGTCCTGACTTTC | CASSLGSSGANVLTF
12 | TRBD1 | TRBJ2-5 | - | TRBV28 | TGTGCCAGCAGTACAGGGGCCGTGACCCAGTACTTC | CASSTGAVTQYF
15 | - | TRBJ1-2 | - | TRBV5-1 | TGCGCCAGCAGCTCGGGAGGCACTATTTTCTATGGCTACACCTTC | CASSSGGTIFYGYTF
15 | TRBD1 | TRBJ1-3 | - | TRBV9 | TGTGCCAGCAGCGTAGCTACAACAGGGGGACACACCATATATTTT | CASSVATTGGHTIYF
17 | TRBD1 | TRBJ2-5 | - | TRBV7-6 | TGTGCCAGCAGCTTAGCGCATGGGACAGGGGTAGGGGAGACCCAGTACTTC | CASSLAHGTGVGETQYF
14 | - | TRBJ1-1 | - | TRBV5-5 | TGTGCCAGCAGCCGTCAGGGATGGGACACTGAAGCTTTCTTT | CASSRQGWDTEAFF
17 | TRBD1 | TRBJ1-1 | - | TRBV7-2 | TGTGCCAGCAGCTTCATCCCCTGGACAGGGGGCGTCTCTGAAGCTTTCTTT | CASSFIPWTGGVSEAFF
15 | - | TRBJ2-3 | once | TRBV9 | TGTGCCAGCAGCGTAGGGCAGGCTAGCACAGATACGCAGTATTTT | CASSVGQASTDTQYF
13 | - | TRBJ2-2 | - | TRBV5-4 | TGTGCCAGCAAGAGACAGTCTCAGGGGGAGCTGTTTTTT | CASKRQSQGELFF
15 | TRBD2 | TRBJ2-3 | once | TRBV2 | TGTGCCAGCACTCCGGGACTAGCGGGAGTTGGGGAGGAGTATTTT | CASTPGLAGVGEEYF
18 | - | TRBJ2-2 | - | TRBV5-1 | TGCGCCAGCAGCCCCTCACCTGCCGGGACAACGAACACCGGGGAGCTGTTTTTT | CASSPSPAGTTNTGELFF
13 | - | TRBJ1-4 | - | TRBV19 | TGTGCCAGTAGTCACCCTACCTCTGAAAAACTGTTTTTT | CASSHPTSEKLFF
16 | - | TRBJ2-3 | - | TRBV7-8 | TGTGCCAGCAGCTTCCAACGGCAGGGGTTACCAGATACGCAGTATTTT | CASSFQRQGLPDTQYF
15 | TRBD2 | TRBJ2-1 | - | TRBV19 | TGTGCCAGTACCCTAGCGGGAGGTCTCTACAATGAGCAGTTCTTC | CASTLAGGLYNEQFF
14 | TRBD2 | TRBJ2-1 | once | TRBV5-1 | TGCGCCAGCAGCCCGACTAGCGGGAGGGACGAGCAGTTCTTC | CASSPTSGRDEQFF
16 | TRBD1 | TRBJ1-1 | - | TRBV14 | TGTGCCAGCAGCCAAGGCCTCCAGGGGGCCAGCACTGAAGCTTTCTTT | CASSQGLQGASTEAFF
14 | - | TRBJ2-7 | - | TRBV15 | TGTGCCACCAGCAGATCCGGGATGACCTACGAGCAGTACTTC | CATSRSGMTYEQYF
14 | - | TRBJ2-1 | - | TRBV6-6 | TGTGCCAGCAGTTACTTGTCGGCCTACAATGAGCAGTTCTTC | CASSYLSAYNEQFF
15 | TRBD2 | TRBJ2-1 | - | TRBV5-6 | TGTGCCAGCAGCGGGACTAGCGGGGGGGCCTATGAGCAGTTCTTC | CASSGTSGGAYEQFF
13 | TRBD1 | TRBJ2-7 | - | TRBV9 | TGTGCCAGCAGCGTCAGGGGGATAGGCGAGCAGTACTTC | CASSVRGIGEQYF
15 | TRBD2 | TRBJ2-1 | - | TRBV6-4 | TGTGCCAGCAGTGACTCTAGCGGGAGTTACAATGAGCAGTTCTTC | CASSDSSGSYNEQFF
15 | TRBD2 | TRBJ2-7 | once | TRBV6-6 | TGTGCCAGCAGTTACTTCCCTAGCGGGTTGCGCGAGCAGTACTTC | CASSYFPSGLREQYF
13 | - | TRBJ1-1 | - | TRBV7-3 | TGTGCCAGCAGCGAACAGGGGAACACTGAAGCTTTCTTT | CASSEQGNTEAFF
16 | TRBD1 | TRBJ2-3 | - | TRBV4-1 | TGCGCCAGCAGCCAAGATTCGGGACAGGGAACAGATACGCAGTATTTT | CASSQDSGQGTDTQYF
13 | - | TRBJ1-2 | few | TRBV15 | TGTGCCACCAGCAGAGAAGTCATCAGGGACTACACCTTC | CATSREVIRDYTF
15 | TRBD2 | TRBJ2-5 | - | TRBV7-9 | TGTGCCAGCAGCCGCTTAGGGAGGGCAGGGGAGACCCAGTACTTC | CASSRLGRAGETQYF
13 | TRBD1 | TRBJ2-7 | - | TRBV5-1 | TGCGCCAGCAGCTACGGGACAGGGGCCGAGCAGTACTTC | CASSYGTGAEQYF
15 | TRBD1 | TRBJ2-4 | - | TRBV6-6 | TGTGCCAGCACCCCGGACAGGGTAGCCAAAAACATTCAGTACTTC | CASTPDRVAKNIQYF
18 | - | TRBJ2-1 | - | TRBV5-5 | TGTGCCAGCAAAGCCGGATCAGGGGGGCTTGCCGGATACAATGAGCAGTTCTTC | CASKAGSGGLAGYNEQFF
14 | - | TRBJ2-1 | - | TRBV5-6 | - | CASSLVAGGSGGFF
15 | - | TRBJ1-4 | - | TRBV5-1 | TGCGCCAGCAGCCGTGACATTGCAACTAATGAAAAACTGTTTTTT | CASSRDIATNEKLFF
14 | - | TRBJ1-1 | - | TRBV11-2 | TGTGCCAGCAGAATAGTGGGGCGTCGGGCTGAAGCTTTCTTT | CASRIVGRRAEAFF
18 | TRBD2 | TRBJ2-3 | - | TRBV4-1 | TGCGCCAGCAGCCAACAGATTCTCTCAGCGGGGGATTCAGATACGCAGTATTTT | CASSQQILSAGDSDTQYF
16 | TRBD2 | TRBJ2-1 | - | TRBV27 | TGTGCCAGCAGTCCACCCCGGACTAGGTACGGCGATGAGCAGTTCTTC | CASSPPRTRYGDEQFF
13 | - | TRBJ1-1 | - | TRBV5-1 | TGCGCCAGCAGGGAGATGGAGAACACTGAAGCTTTCTTT | CASREMENTEAFF
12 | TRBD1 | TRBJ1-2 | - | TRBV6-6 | TGTGCCAGCACCCCGACAGGGAGCGGCTACACCTTC | CASTPTGSGYTF
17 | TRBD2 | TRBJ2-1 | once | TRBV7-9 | TGTGCCAGCAGCTTGGGGATTGGACTAGCGGAGGACAATGAGCAGTTCTTC | CASSLGIGLAEDNEQFF
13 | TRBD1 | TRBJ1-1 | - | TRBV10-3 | TGTGCCATCAGTGCCCGACAGGGATCTGAAGCTTTCTTT | CAISARQGSEAFF